The present T cell receptor beta chain was sequenced within a study of T cells in Graves' hyperthyroidism and ophthalmopathy (dated 2019 in TCRdb). As for the study more broadly: Peripheral blood was sampled at the time of initial diagnosis, prior to any treatment. TCR V-J signatures able to tell the groups apart were searched for in a discovery cohort of 95 to 100 patients, of whom more than 40 had Graves' ophthalmopathy and about 60 had stable Graves' hyperthyroidism. Prospective prediction of ophthalmopathy was tested in an independent validation cohort consisting of roughly 19 hyperthyroidism patients and some 15 patients who later progressed to ophthalmopathy. For training and testing, the 100 patients in the discovery cohort were randomly divided in a 7:3 ratio. The study also compared thyroid tissue and blood T-cell repertoires from about 6 Graves' hyperthyroidism patients. Following sampling, methimazole starting at 30 mg daily was given to hyperthyroidism patients, and high-dose intravenous methylprednisolone was given to ophthalmopathy patients. The paper describes TCR Vbeta CDR3 sequencing of 135 peripheral blood samples, made up of approximately 40 ophthalmopathy patients, some 80 hyperthyroidism patients and some 17 progressor patients. Overall results and qualifications from the work: During validation, the model predicted progression to ophthalmopathy a median of approximately 6 months ahead of onset, with just under 71% sensitivity and around 72% specificity. A model built on a 13 V-J signature distinguished ophthalmopathy from stable hyperthyroidism, reaching over 85% sensitivity and approximately 83% specificity in cross-validation and 80%/75% in testing. Blood samples also contained most of the expanded thyroid clonotypes (frequency above 0.001), which suggests that blood repertoires may reflect thyroid immune responses. Sample size was not statistically predetermined, and blinding of investigators to group allocation was not performed.

A patient counted as having stable Graves' hyperthyroidism if no progression to ophthalmopathy occurred over 18 months of follow-up. Hyperthyroidism patients were aged 18 to 65 years and newly diagnosed, with disease duration of less than 2 months. The study excluded patients with uncontrolled infections, other autoimmune diseases, pregnancy or lactation. Diagnoses were based on clinical symptoms, serum thyroxine and TRAb, thyroid ultrasound and orbital computed tomography. PBMCs were isolated from about 9.1 ml of fresh peripheral blood by Ficoll-Paque density gradient centrifugation. Total RNA was extracted with Trizol reagent, and quality was checked on an Agilent 2100 Bioanalyzer. The TCR beta CDR3 regions were amplified from RNA transcripts. A first-round RT-PCR of the TCR CDR3 used the HTBI primer set with the Qiagen OneStep RT-PCR kit. A second multiplex PCR round built the libraries, followed by size selection and purification. The libraries were sequenced on an Illumina HiSeq2000 using paired-end 100 bp reads. The source study handled its data this way. SOAPnuke was used to process the raw data, removing reads that contained adapters or uncalled bases, had a mean Phred below 15, or lacked an exact match to the constant primer or identifier. High-quality paired reads were merged with COPE v1.2.5, and unique nucleotide sequences were defined as clonotypes. Clonotypes were aligned to IMGT TRBV, TRBD and TRBJ reference segments using MiTCR v1.1. Analysis was restricted to V-J combinations with a frequency above 0.0001, which covered 98% to 99.2% of repertoires. A TCS score was defined as the ratio of F50 (clonal expansion) to E x V (chaos), with BLOSUM62-based TCRdist applied between CDR3 peptides within each V-J. Welch's t-statistics and random forest reduced fewer than 550 V-J features to around 14, which were used in a naive Bayes classifier (R e1071). The public reads were reprocessed in TCRdb via fastp at Q25 and MiXCR, keeping in-frame beta chains. For every CDR3 protein sequence, its rows merge into one entry that carries the most common genes and DNA. The V and J calls reflect TCRdb's pipeline rather than the authors' work. The sample data list about 360,000 distinct CDR3 sequences, and 13% of these were observed just once. The top ten constitute about 9.1% of the sample.

From cysteine to phenylalanine, the CDR3 is 19 amino acids long. Just CDR3 DNA is preserved here, 57 bases in frame from base 1. V is pruned by 0 bases and J by 3 bases, leaving 11 bases of the junction without a gene match. Looking up the germline V gene yields CDR1 MNHEY and CDR2 SVGAGI. This clonotype was seen repeatedly, ten times or more. The antigen it recognizes is unknown. Base quality data are lacking; no much larger clone is found one base away. This TCR was sampled from a woman between 18 and 29 years old with Graves' hyperthyroidism. Material for sequencing was blood. This chain joins TRBV6-5 to TRBJ2-2; 9 central nucleotides agree with TRBD2. The sequence in DNA is TGTGCCAGCAGTTACTCTGGGGTAGCGGGAGCCGTTTACACCGGGGAGCTGTTTTTT. Its product reads: CASSYSGVAGAVYTGELFF.